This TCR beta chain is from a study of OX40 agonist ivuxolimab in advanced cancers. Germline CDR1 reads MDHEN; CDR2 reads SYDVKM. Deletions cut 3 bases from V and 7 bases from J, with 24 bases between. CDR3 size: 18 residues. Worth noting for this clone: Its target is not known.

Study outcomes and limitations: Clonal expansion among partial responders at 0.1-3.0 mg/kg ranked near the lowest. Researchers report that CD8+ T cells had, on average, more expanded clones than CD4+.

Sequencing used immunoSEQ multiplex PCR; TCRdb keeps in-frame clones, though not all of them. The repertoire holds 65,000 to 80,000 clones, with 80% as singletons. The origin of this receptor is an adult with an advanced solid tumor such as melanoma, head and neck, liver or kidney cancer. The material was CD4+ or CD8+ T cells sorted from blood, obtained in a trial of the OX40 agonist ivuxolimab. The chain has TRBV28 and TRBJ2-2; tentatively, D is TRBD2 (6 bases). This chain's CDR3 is CASSFSIRDFTSGGELFF. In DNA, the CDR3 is TGTGCCAGCAGTTTCTCAATCCGGGACTTCACTTCGGGCGGGGAGCTGTTTTTT.